This section outlines one T cell receptor beta chain sequence together with its context. The data stem from a study of blood T cell repertoires in COVID-19. Here immunoSEQ multiplex PCR was the method, and the copy in TCRdb shows in-frame clones only, minus some. The sample has under 350,000 clones; roughly 90% are singletons. This CDR3 has 13 amino acids. V was cut by 6 bases and J by 2 bases, with 11 bases left in between. Germline CDR1 is MNHEY and CDR2 is SMNVEV (reference sequence). The sequence was obtained from a man between 35 and 55 years old with acute or convalescent COVID-19. Sequencing used peripheral blood. V and J are TRBV27 and TRBJ2-7; D possibly corresponds to TRBD1 (5 bases). The DNA for the CDR3 is TGTGCCAGCAGCCCCAGGGCTCCCTACGAGCAGTACTTC. Protein product: CASSPRAPYEQYF.